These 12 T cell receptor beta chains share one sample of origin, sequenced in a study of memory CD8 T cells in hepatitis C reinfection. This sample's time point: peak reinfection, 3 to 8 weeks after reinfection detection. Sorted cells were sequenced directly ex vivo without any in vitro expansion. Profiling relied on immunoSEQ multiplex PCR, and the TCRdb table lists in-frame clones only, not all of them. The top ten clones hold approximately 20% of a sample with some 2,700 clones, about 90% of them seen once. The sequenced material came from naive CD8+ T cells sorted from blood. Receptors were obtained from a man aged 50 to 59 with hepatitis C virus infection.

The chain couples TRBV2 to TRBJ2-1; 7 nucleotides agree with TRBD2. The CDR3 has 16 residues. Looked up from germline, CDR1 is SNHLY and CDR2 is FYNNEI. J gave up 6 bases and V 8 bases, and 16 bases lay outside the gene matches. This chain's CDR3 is CASGLAETLLSNEQFF. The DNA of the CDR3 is TGTGCCAGCGGGCTAGCGGAGACCCTCCTGAGCAATGAGCAGTTCTTC.

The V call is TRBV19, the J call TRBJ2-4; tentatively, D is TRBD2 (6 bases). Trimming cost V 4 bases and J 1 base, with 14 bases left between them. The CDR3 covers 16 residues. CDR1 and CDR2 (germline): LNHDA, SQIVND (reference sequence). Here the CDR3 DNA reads TGTGCCAGTAGTACCCCCCTGGACTACGCCAAAAACATTCAGTACTTC. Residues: CASSTPLDYAKNIQYF.

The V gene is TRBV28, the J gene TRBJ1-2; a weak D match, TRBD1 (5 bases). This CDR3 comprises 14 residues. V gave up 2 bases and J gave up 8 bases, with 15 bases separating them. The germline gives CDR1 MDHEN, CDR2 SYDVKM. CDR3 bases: TGTGCCAGCAGTTTAGAAGGAGGGGCTTGGGGCTACACCTTC. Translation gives CASSLEGGAWGYTF.

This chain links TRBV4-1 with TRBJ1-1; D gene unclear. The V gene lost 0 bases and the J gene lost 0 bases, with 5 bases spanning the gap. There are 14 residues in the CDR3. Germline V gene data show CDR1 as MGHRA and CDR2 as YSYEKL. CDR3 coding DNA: TGCGCCAGCAGCCAAGATGGCATGAACACTGAAGCTTTCTTT. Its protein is CASSQDGMNTEAFF.

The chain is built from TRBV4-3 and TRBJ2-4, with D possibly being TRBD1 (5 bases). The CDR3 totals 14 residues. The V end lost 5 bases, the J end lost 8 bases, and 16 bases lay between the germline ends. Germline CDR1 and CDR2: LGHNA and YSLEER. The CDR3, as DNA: TGCGCCAGCAGCAATGGGGCAGGGCAGGACATTCAGTACTTC. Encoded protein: CASSNGAGQDIQYF.

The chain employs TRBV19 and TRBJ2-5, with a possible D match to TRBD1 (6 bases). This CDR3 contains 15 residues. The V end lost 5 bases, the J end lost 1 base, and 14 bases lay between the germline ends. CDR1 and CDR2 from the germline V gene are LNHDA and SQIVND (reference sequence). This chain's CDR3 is CASSPDRYSQETQYF. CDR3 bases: TGTGCCAGTAGTCCGGACAGATACTCCCAAGAGACCCAGTACTTC.

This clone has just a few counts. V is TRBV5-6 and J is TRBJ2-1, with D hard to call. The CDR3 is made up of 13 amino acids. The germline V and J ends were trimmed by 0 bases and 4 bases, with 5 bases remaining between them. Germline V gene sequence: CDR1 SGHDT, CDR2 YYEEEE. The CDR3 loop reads CASSLGQYNEQFF. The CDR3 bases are TGTGCCAGCAGCTTGGGCCAGTACAATGAGCAGTTCTTC.

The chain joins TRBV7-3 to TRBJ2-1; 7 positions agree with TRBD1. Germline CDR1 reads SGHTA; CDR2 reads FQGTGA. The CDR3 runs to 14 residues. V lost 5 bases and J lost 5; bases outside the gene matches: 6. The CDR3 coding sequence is TGTGCCAGCAGCAGACAGGGCCTACACAATGAGCAGTTCTTC. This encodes CASSRQGLHNEQFF.

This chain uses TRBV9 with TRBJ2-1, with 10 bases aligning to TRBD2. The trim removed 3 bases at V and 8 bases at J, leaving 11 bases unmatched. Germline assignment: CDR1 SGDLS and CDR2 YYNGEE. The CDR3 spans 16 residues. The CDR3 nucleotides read TGTGCCAGCAGCGGGTTGGCTAGCGGGAGTGTGGATGAGCAGTTCTTC. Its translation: CASSGLASGSVDEQFF.

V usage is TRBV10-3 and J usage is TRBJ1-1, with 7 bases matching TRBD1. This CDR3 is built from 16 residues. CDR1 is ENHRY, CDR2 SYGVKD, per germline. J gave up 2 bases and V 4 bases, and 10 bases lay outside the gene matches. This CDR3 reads CAISVSKGQPNTEAFF. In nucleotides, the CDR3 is TGTGCCATCAGTGTGTCAAAGGGACAGCCTAACACTGAAGCTTTCTTT.

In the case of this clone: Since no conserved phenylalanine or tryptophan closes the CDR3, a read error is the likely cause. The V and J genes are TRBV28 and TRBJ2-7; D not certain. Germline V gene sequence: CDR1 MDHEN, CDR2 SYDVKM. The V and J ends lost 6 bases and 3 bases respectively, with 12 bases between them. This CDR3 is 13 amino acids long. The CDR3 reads CASSETYHYEQYL. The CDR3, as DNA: TGTGCCAGCAGCGAGACCTACCACTACGAGCAGTACCTC.

CDR3 residues: CASSWTSGSAYEQYF. The CDR3 DNA sequence: TGTGCCAGCAGCTGGACTAGCGGGAGTGCCTACGAGCAGTACTTC. The rearrangement uses TRBV5-4 and TRBJ2-7, with 13 bases matching TRBD2. The CDR3 totals 15 residues. Trimming at V came to 3 bases and at J to 2 bases, leaving 2 bases not matched to a gene. The germline CDR1 and CDR2 sequences are SGHNT and YYREEE (reference sequence).